Listed below are T cell receptor beta chains from one sample, sequenced in a study of cytomegalovirus exposure and HLA in healthy donors. Assay: immunoSEQ multiplex PCR; the TCRdb copy retains only in-frame clones and omits some. The sample has some 180,000 clones, around 80% seen once. The specimen was PBMCs. Receptors were obtained from a man younger than 35 in good health and CMV-seronegative. Each CDR3 is given with its conserved first and last residue. A D gene is named only where the DNA matches it firmly. Size tells how often a clone was seen (once, few, many) or the class of an expanded clone, and some rows leave it out.

d_call	clone_size	v_call	j_call	cdr3_nt	cdr3_aa
.	.	TRBV6-6	TRBJ1-2	TGTGCTAGCAGTTACGAGGTATTGGGGAGGGGCTACACCTTC	CASSYEVLGRGYTF
.	.	TRBV5-4	TRBJ1-3	TGTGCCAGCAGCCTTGGAGGTGGAAACACCATATATTTT	CASSLGGGNTIYF
TRBD1	.	TRBV18	TRBJ2-1	TGTGCCAGCTCACCATGGCAGGGGGCAATGGGGCAGTTCTTC	CASSPWQGAMGQFF
TRBD2	.	TRBV5-1	TRBJ2-3	TGCGCCAGCGGATCCGGGAGGGCCGGCACAGATACGCAGTATTTT	CASGSGRAGTDTQYF
TRBD1	.	TRBV2	TRBJ2-1	TGTGCCAGCACGGACAGGCCGGAGTACAATGAGCAGTTCTTC	CASTDRPEYNEQFF
.	few	TRBV7-9	TRBJ2-7	TGTGCCAGCAGCCCTGGGAGTGTGTACTCCTACGAGCAGTACTTC	CASSPGSVYSYEQYF
.	once	TRBV14	TRBJ1-5	TGTGCCAGCAGCCCTGTGGGGGCCCTTAGTAGCAATCAGCCCCAGCATTTT	CASSPVGALSSNQPQHF
.	.	TRBV6-1	TRBJ2-7	TGTGCCAGCAGTGAAAGGGGCAGGGGAAACGAGCAGTACTTC	CASSERGRGNEQYF
TRBD1	few	TRBV7-2	TRBJ2-5	TGTGCCAGCAGCCGTGACAGGGGGGAGACCCAGTACTTC	CASSRDRGETQYF
TRBD1	once	TRBV7-9	TRBJ1-6	TGTGCCAGCAGCTTAGGGGACAGGAGCTCCTATAATTCACCCCTCCACTTT	CASSLGDRSSYNSPLHF
TRBD2	.	TRBV9	TRBJ2-7	TGTGCCAGCAGCCCCCGGACTAGCGGGAGCGGGGCATACGAGCAGTACTTC	CASSPRTSGSGAYEQYF
TRBD1	.	TRBV2	TRBJ2-7	TGTGCCAGCAGTGAAACCTCTGGACAGGGAAGAGGATACGAGCAGTACTTC	CASSETSGQGRGYEQYF
.	.	TRBV6-5	TRBJ2-3	TGTGCCAGCAGTTACCAGGACAGGAGGGGGACAGATACGCAGTATTTT	CASSYQDRRGTDTQYF
TRBD2	.	TRBV6-6	TRBJ2-5	TGTGCCAGCAGTTCCCCGGGGGGGCGGCGGACCCAGTACTTC	CASSSPGGRRTQYF
.	.	TRBV5-1	TRBJ1-2	TGCGCCAGCAGCTTCACCGCAGGGACTAACTATGGCTACACCTTC	CASSFTAGTNYGYTF
TRBD2	.	TRBV19	TRBJ2-1	TGTGCCAGTAGTCCTAGCGGGCTCAATGAGCAGTTCTTC	CASSPSGLNEQFF